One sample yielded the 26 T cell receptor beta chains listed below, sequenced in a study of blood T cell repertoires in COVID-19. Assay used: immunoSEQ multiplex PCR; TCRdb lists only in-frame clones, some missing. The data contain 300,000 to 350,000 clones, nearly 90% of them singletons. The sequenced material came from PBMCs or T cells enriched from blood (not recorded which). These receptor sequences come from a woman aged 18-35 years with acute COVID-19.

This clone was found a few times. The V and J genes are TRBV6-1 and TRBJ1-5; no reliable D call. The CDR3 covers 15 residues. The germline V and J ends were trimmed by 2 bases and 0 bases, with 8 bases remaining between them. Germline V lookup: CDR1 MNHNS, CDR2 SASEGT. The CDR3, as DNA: TGTGCCAGCAGTGAATTGTCAGGTAGCAATCAGCCCCAGCATTTT. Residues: CASSELSGSNQPQHF.

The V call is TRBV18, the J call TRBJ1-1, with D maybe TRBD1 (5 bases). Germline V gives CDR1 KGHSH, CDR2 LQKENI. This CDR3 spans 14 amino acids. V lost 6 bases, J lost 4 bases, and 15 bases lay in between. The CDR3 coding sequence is TGTGCCAGCTCCCCCGGGACTTGGGGCACTGAAGCTTTCTTT. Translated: CASSPGTWGTEAFF.

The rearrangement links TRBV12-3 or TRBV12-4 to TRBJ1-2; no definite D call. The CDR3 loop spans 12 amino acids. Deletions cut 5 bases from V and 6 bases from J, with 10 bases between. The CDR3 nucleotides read TGTGCCAGCAGTCCCCGCGGCCATGGCTACACCTTC. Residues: CASSPRGHGYTF.

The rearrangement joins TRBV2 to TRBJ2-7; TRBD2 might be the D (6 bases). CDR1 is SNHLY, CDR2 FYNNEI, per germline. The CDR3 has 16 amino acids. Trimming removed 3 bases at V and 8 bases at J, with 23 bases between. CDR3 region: CASSDRATRGGEKQYF. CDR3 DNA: TGTGCCAGCAGTGACCGTGCGACTAGAGGAGGAGAGAAGCAGTACTTC.

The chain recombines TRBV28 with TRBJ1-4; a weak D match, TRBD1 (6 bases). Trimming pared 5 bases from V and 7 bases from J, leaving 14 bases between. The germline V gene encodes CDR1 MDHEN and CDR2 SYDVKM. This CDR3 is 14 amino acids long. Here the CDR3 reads CASSGGAGSEKLFF. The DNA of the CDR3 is TGTGCCAGCAGTGGGGGCGCAGGGAGTGAAAAACTGTTTTTT.

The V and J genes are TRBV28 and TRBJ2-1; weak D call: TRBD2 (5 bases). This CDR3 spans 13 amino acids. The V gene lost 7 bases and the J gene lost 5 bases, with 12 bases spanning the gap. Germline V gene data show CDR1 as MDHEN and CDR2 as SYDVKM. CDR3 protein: CASIREGNNEQFF. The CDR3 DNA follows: TGTGCCAGCATCCGGGAAGGAAACAATGAGCAGTTCTTC.

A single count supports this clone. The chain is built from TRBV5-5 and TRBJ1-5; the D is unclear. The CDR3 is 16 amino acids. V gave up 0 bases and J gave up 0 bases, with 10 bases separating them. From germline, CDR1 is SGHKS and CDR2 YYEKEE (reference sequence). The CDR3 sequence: CASSLVAGRSNQPQHF. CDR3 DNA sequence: TGTGCCAGCAGCTTGGTGGCAGGTCGTAGCAATCAGCCCCAGCATTTT.

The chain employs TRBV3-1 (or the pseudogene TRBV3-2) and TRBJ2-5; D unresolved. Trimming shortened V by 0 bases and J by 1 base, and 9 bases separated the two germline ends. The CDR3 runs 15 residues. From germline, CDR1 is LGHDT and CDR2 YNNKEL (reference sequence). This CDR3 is CASSQDARPQETQYF. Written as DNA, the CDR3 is TGTGCCAGCAGCCAAGATGCCAGGCCCCAAGAGACCCAGTACTTC.

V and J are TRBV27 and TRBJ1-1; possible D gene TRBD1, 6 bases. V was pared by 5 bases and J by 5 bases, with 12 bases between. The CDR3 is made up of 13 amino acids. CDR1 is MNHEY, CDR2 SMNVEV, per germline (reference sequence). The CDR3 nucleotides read TGTGCCAGCAGTAACAGGGCATGGACTGAAGCTTTCTTT. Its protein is CASSNRAWTEAFF.

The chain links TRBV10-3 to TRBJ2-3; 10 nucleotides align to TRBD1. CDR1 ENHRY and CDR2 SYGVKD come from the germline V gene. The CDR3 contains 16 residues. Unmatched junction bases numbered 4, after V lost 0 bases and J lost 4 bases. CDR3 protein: CAISESDRGMADTQYF. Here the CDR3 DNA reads TGTGCCATCAGTGAGTCGGACAGGGGGATGGCAGATACGCAGTATTTT.

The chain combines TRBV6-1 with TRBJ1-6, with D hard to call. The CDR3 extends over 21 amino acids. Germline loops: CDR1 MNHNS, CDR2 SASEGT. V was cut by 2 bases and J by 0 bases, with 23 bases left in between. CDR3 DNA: TGTGCCAGCAGTGAAATCGTAGGGTACAGCCGACTAATCTCCTATAATTCACCCCTCCACTTT. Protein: CASSEIVGYSRLISYNSPLHF.

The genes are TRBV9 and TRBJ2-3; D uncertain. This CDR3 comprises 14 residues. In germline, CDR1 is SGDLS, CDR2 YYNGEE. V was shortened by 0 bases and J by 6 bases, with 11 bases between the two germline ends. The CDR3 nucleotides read TGTGCCAGCAGCGTAGGACCCTCCGGGGATACGCAGTATTTT. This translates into CASSVGPSGDTQYF.

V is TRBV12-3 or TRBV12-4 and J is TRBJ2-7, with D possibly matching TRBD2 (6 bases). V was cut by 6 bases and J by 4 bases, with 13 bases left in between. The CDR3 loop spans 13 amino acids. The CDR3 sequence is CASSRGIFYEQYF. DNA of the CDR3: TGTGCCAGCAGCCGCGGGATATTTTACGAGCAGTACTTC.

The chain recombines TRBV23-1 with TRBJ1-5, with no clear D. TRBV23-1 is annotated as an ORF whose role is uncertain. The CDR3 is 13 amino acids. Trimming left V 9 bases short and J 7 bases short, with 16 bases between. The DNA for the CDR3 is TGCGCCAGGGCCGGGGAAGGAAGGCAGCCCCAGCATTTT. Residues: CARAGEGRQPQHF.

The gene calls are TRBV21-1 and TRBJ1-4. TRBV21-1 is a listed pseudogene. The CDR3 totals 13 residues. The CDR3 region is CASSKRRNEKLFF. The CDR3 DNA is TGTGCCAGCAGCAAACGCCGGAATGAAAAACTGTTTTTT.

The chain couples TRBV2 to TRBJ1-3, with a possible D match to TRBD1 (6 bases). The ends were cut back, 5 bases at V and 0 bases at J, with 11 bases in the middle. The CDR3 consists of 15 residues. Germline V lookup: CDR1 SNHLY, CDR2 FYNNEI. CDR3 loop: CASSSLTGSGNTIYF. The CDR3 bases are TGTGCCAGCAGTTCCTTGACAGGCTCTGGAAACACCATATATTTT.

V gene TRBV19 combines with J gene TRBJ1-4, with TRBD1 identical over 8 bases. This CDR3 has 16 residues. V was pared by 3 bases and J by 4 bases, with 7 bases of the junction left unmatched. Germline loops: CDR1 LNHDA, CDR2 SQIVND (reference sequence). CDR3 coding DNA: TGTGCCAGTAGTATTTTGACAGGGGCTGGTAATGAAAAACTGTTTTTT. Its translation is CASSILTGAGNEKLFF.

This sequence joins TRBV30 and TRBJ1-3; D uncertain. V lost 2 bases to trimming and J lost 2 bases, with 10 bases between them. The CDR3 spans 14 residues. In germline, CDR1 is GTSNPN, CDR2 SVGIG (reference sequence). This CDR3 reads CAWSTGAAGNTIYF. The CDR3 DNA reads TGTGCCTGGAGTACTGGAGCCGCTGGAAACACCATATATTTT.

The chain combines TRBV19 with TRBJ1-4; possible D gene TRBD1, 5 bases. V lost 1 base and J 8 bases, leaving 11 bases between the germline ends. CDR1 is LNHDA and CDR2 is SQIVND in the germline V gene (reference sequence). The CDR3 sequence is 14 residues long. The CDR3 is CASSIGGAGEKLFF. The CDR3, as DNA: TGTGCCAGTAGTATAGGGGGCGCCGGGGAAAAACTGTTTTTT. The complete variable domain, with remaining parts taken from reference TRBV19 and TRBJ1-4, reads DGGITQSPKYLFRKEGQNVTLSCEQNLNHDAMYWYRQDPGQGLRLIYYSQIVNDFQKGDIAEGYSVSREKKESFPLTVTSAQKNPTAFYLCASSIGGAGEKLFFGSGTQLSVL.

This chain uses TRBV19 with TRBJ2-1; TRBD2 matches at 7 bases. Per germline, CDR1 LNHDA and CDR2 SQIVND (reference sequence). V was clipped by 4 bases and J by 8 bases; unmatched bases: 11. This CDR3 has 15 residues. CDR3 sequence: CASSKRSGMGYEQFF. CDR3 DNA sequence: TGTGCCAGTAGTAAGAGGAGCGGGATGGGTTATGAGCAGTTCTTC.

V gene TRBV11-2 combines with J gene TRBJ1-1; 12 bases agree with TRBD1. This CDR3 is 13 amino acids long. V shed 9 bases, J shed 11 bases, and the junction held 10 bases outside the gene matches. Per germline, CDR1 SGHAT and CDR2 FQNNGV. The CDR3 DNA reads TGTGCCAGAGGGGGGACAGGGGGCCGGAGGGCTTTCTTT. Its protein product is CARGGTGGRRAFF.

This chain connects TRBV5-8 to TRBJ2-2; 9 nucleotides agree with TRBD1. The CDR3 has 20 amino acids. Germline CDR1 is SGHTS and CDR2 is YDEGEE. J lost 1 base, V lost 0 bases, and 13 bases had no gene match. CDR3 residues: CASSLGYFFGDRENTGELFF. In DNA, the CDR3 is TGTGCCAGCAGCTTGGGATATTTCTTCGGGGACAGGGAGAACACCGGGGAGCTGTTTTTT.

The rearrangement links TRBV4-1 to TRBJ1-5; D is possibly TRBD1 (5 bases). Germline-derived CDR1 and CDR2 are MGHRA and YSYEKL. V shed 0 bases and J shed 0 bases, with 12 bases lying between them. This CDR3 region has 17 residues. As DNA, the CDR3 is TGCGCCAGCAGCCAAGAGTGGGGGGGAGGTAGCAATCAGCCCCAGCATTTT. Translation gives CASSQEWGGGSNQPQHF.

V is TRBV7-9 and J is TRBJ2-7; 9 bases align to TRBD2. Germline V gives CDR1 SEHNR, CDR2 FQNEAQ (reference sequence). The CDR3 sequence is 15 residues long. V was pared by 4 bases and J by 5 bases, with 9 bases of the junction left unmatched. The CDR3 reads CASSSPPSGNHEQYF. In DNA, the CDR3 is TGTGCCAGCAGCTCCCCGCCTAGCGGGAATCACGAGCAGTACTTC.

The CDR3 nucleotides read TGTGCCAGCAGCCCCACAGGGTCATCTGAAGCTTACGAGCAGTACTTC. Residues: CASSPTGSSEAYEQYF. The chain is built from TRBV9 and TRBJ2-7; maybe TRBD1 (6 bases). Germline loops: CDR1 SGDLS, CDR2 YYNGEE. This CDR3 contains 16 residues. V was clipped by 4 bases and J by 4 bases, with 21 bases between them.

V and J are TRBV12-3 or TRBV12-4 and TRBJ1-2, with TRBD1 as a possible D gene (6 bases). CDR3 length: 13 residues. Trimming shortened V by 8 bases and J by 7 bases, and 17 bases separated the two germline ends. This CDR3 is CASASGGGTGYTF. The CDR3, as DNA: TGTGCCAGCGCCTCAGGTGGGGGCACTGGCTACACCTTC.